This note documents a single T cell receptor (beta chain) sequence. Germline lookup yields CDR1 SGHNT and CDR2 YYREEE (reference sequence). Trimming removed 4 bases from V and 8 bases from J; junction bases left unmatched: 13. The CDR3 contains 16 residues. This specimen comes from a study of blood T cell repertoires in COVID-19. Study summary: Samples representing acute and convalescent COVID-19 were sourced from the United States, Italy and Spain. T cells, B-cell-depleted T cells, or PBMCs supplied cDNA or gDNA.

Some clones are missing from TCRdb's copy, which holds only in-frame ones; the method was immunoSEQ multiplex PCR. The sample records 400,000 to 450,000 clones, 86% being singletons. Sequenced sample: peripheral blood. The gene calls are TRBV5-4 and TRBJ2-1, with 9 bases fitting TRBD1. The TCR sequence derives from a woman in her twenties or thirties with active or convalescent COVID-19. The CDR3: CASSPPGTGKVDEQFF. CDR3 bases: TGTGCCAGCAGCCCTCCCGGGACAGGGAAGGTCGATGAGCAGTTCTTC.